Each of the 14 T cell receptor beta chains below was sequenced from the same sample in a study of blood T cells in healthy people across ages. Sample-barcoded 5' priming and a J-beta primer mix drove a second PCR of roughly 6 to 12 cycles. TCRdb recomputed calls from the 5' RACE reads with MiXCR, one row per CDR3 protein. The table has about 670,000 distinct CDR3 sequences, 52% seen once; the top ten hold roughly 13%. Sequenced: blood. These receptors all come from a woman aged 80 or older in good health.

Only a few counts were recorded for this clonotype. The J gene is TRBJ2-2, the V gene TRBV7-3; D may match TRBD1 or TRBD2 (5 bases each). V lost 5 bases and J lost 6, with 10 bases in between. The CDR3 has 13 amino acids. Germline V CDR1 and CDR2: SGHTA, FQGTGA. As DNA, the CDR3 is TGTGCCAGCAGCATCGGGACGTCCGGGGAGCTGTTTTTT. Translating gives CASSIGTSGELFF.

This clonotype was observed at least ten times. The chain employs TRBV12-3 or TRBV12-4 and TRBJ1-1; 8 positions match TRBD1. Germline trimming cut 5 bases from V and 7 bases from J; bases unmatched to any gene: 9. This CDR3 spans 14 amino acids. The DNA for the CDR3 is TGTGCCAGCAGTCCATCAGGGGGCGCGGGTGAAGCTTTCTTT. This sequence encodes CASSPSGGAGEAFF.

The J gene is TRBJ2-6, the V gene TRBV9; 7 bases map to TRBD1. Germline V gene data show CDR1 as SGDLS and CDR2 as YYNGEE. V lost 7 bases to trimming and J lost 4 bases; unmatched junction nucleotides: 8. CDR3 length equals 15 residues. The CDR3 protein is CASDTTGTGANVLTF. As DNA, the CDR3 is TGTGCCAGCGATACGACAGGGACCGGGGCCAACGTCCTGACTTTC.

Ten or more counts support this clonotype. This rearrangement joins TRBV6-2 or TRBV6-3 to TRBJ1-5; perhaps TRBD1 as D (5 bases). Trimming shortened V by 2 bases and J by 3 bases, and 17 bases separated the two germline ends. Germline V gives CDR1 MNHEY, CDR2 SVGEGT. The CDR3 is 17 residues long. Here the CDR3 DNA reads TGTGCCAGCAGTTACCGGGGCGTTTCGCAACCCAATCAGCCCCAGCATTTT. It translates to CASSYRGVSQPNQPQHF.

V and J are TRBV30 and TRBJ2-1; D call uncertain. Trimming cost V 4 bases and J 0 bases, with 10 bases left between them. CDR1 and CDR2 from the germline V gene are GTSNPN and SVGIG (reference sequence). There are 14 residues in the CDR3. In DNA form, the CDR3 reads TGTGCCTGGACCTCCACAAGCTCCTACAATGAGCAGTTCTTC. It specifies CAWTSTSSYNEQFF.

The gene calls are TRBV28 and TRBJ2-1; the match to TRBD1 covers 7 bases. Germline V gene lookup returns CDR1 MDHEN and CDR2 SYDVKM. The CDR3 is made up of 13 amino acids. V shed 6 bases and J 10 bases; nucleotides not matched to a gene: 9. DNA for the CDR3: TGTGCCAGCAGAGTACAGGGGAGTTACGAGCAGTTCTTC. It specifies CASRVQGSYEQFF.

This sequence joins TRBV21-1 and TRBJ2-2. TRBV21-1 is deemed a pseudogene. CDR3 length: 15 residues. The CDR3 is CASSQHAANTGELFF. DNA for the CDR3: TGTGCCAGCAGCCAACATGCAGCGAACACCGGGGAGCTGTTTTTT.

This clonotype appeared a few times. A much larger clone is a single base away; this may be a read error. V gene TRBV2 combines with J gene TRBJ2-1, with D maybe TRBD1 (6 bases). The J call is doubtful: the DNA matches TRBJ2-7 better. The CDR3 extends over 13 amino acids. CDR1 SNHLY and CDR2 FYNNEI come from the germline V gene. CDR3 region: CASKGGPYNEQYF. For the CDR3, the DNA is TGTGCCAGCAAAGGGGGACCCTACAATGAGCAGTACTTC.

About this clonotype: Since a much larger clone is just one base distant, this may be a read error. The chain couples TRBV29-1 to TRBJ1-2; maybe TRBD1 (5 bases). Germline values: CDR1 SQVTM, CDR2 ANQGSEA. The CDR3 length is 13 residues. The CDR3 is CSVDREANYGHTF. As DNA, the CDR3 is TGCAGCGTTGACAGGGAGGCTAACTATGGCCACACCTTC.

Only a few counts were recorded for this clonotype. As DNA, the CDR3 is TGTGCCAGCAGTAAAAGGGAGCGCGGGAATGAGCAGTTCTTC. As protein: CASSKRERGNEQFF. This sequence joins TRBV7-6 and TRBJ2-1; maybe TRBD2 (5 bases). Germline assignment: CDR1 SGHVS and CDR2 FNYEAQ. The length of the CDR3 is 14 residues. Trimming stripped 6 bases from V and 7 bases from J, with 16 bases between.

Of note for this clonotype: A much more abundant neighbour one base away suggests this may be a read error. CDR3: CALMWGNTRYF. CDR3 coding DNA: TGTGCCCTGATGTGGGGGAATACGCGGTATTTT. V usage is TRBV30 and J usage is TRBJ2-3; the D gene could be TRBD1 or TRBD2 (5 bases each). CDR1 and CDR2 from the germline V gene are GTSNPN and SVGIG (reference sequence). The CDR3 runs 11 residues.

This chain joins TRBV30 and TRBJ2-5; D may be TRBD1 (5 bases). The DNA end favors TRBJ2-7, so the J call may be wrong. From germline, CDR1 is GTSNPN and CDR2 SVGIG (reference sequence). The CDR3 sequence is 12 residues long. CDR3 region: CAWKRGTHEQYF. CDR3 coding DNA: TGTGCCTGGAAAAGGGGAACCCACGAGCAGTACTTC.

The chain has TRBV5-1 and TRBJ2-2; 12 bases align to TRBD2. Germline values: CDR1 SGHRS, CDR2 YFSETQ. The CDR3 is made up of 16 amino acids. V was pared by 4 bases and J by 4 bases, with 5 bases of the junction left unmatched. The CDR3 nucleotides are TGCGCCAGCAGCCGTACTAGCGGGGGGTCCACCGGGGAGCTGTTTTTT. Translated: CASSRTSGGSTGELFF.

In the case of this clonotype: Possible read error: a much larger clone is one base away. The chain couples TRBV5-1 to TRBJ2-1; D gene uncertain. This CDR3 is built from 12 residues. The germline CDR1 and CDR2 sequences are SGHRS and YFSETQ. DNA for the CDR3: TGCGCCAGCAGCATCGATAGCAATGGGCAGTTCTTC. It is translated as CASSIDSNGQFF.